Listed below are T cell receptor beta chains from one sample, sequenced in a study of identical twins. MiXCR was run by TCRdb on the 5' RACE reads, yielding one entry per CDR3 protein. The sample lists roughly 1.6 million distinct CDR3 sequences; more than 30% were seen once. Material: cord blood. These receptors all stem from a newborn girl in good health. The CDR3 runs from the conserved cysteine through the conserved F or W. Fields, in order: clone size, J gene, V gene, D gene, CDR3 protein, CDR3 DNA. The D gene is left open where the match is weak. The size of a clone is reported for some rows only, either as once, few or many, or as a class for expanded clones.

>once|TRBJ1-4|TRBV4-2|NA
CASSHLEGDEKLFF
TGTGCCAGCAGCCATTTAGAGGGGGATGAAAAACTGTTTTTT
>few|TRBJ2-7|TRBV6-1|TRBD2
CASSEARGGIYEQYF
TGTGCCAGCAGTGAAGCGCGGGGAGGGATCTACGAGCAGTACTTC
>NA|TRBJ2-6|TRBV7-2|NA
CASSLRAVLSPGANVLTF
TGTGCCAGCAGCTTAAGGGCCGTACTTAGCCCTGGGGCCAACGTCCTGACTTTC
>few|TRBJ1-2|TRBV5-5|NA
CASSSTPRDFNRYTF
TGTGCCAGCAGCTCGACCCCCAGGGATTTCAATCGCTACACCTTC
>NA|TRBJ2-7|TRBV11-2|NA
CASSLDFAFTCEQYF
TGTGCCAGCAGCTTAGATTTTGCGTTTACCTGCGAGCAGTACTTC
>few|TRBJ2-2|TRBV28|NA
CASREGLSGELFF
TGTGCCAGCAGGGAGGGACTCTCGGGGGAGCTGTTTTTT
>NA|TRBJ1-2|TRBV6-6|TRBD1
CACSSGTGDGYTF
TGTGCCTGCAGTTCTGGGACAGGCGACGGCTACACCTTC
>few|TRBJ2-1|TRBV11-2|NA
CASSFTAGANNEQFF
TGTGCCAGCAGCTTTACTGCGGGGGCCAACAATGAGCAGTTCTTC
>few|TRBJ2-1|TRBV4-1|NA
CASSQLALYNEQFF
TGCGCCAGCAGCCAGCTAGCGCTTTACAATGAGCAGTTCTTC
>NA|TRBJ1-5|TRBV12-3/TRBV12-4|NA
CASSLTGPYQPQHF
TGTGCCAGCAGCCTTACAGGGCCCTATCAGCCCCAGCATTTT
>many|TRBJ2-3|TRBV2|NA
CASRGDTDTQYF
TGTGCCAGCAGGGGGGACACAGATACGCAGTATTTT
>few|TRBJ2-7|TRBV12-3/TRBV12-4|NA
CASGFSRRGYEQYF
TGTGCCAGCGGATTTTCCCGAAGGGGGTACGAGCAGTACTTC
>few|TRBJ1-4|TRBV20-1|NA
CSARAGLNEKLFF
TGCAGTGCTAGGGCGGGACTTAATGAAAAACTGTTTTTT
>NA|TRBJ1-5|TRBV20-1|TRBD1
CSARRWTGGQPQHF
TGCAGTGCTAGGCGGTGGACAGGGGGCCAGCCCCAGCATTTT
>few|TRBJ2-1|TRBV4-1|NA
CASRQGGSSYNEQFF
TGCGCCAGCAGACAAGGAGGGAGCTCCTACAATGAGCAGTTCTTC
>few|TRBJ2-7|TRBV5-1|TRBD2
CASSLWGPLAGSSYNEQYF
TGCGCCAGCAGCTTGTGGGGGCCACTAGCGGGAAGCTCCTACAATGAGCAGTACTTC
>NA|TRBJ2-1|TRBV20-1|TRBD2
CSARSRGGSYNEQFF
TGCAGTGCTCGTTCCCGGGGAGGGTCCTACAATGAGCAGTTCTTC
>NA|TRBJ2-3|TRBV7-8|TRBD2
CACSLAGTSASTDTQYF
TGTGCCTGCAGCTTAGCTGGGACTAGCGCGAGCACAGATACGCAGTATTTT
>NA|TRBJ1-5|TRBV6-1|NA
CASSVSYSNQPQHF
TGTGCCAGCTCGGTTAGCTATAGCAATCAGCCCCAGCATTTT
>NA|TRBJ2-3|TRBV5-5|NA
CASSLRAASTDTQYF
TGTGCCAGCAGCTTGCGGGCGGCCAGCACAGATACGCAGTATTTT
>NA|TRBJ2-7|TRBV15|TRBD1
CATSRGGTGGFYNEQYF
TGTGCCACCAGCAGAGGAGGGACAGGGGGGTTCTACAATGAGCAGTACTTC
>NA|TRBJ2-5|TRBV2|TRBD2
CASSPTSGIGDEQYF
TGTGCCAGCAGTCCTACTAGCGGGATAGGCGATGAGCAGTACTTC
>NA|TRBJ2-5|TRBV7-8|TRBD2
CASSPRGLALRKIQYF
TGTGCCAGCAGCCCAAGGGGACTAGCACTACGCAAAATTCAGTACTTC
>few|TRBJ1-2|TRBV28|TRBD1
CASSLLGQSPYKSGYTF
TGTGCCAGCAGTTTATTGGGACAGTCCCCCTATAAATCCGGCTACACCTTC
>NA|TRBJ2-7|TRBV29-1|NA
CSVEGRNTYEQYF
TGCAGCGTTGAAGGCCGGAACACCTACGAGCAGTACTTC
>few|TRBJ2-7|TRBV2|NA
CASLSPLEQYF
TGTGCCAGCCTTTCCCCACTCGAGCAGTACTTC
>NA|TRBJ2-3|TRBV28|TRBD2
CASSRPPGLAGDAGTDTQYF
TGTGCCAGCAGTCGGCCTCCGGGACTAGCGGGAGATGCGGGCACAGATACGCAGTATTTT
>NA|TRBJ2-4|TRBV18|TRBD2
CASSPGMRTSSNIQYF
TGTGCCAGCTCACCCGGAATGCGGACTAGCAGCAACATTCAGTACTTC
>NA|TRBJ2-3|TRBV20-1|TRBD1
CSAYGQGWQYF
TGCAGTGCCTACGGACAGGGGTGGCAGTATTTT
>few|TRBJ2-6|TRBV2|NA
CASSGIGLELSGANVLTF
TGTGCCAGCAGTGGAATAGGACTGGAACTCTCTGGGGCCAACGTCCTGACTTTC
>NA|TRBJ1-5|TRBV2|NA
CASRGLRGNQPQHF
TGTGCCAGCAGGGGGCTCCGGGGCAATCAGCCCCAGCATTTT
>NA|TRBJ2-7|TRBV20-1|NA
CSARDRGGLRYEQYF
TGCAGTGCTAGAGATAGGGGGGGGTTACGCTACGAGCAGTACTTC
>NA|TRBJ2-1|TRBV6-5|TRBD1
CASSYPGTGDNEQFF
TGTGCCAGCAGTTACCCCGGGACAGGGGACAATGAGCAGTTCTTC
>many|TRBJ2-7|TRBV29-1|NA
CSVGGTRYEQYF
TGCAGCGTCGGGGGAACTCGGTACGAGCAGTACTTC
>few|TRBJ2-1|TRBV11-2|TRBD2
CASSSISGRENEQFF
TGTGCCAGCAGCTCCATTAGCGGGAGAGAAAATGAGCAGTTCTTC
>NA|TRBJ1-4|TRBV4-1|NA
CASSPAGRNEKLFF
TGCGCCAGCAGCCCAGCAGGGAGGAACGAAAAACTGTTTTTT
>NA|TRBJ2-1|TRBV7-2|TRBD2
CASSVGRAYPLSYNDQFF
TGTGCCAGCAGCGTCGGGAGGGCCTACCCTTTATCCTACAATGACCAGTTCTTC
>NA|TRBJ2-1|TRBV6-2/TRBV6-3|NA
CASSPVQGYNEQFF
TGTGCCAGCAGCCCAGTACAGGGTTACAATGAGCAGTTCTTC
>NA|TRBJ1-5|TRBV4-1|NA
CASSQETFQPQHF
TGCGCCAGCAGCCAAGAGACGTTTCAGCCCCAGCATTTT
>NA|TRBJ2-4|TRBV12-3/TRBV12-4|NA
CASSLASRLAKNIQYF
TGTGCCAGCAGTTTAGCGTCCAGGCTAGCCAAAAACATTCAGTACTTC
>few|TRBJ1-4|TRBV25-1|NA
CASTTGAGRRLFF
TGTGCCAGCACTACTGGGGCCGGCAGACGGCTGTTTTTT
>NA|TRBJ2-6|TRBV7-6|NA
CASSLSSGANVMTF
TGTGCCAGCAGCTTGTCATCTGGGGCCAACGTCATGACTTTC
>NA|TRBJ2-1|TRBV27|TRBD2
CASSLGTSGSPSYNEQFF
TGTGCCAGCAGTTTGGGGACTAGCGGGAGCCCCTCCTACAATGAGCAGTTCTTC
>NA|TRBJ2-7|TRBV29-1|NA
CSVLGRVYEQYF
TGCAGCGTTCTGGGCAGGGTCTACGAGCAGTACTTC
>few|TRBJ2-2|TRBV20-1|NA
CSATVPNTGELFF
TGCAGTGCTACCGTCCCGAACACCGGGGAGCTGTTTTTT
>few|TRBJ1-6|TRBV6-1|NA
CASSDRSPLHF
TGTGCCAGCAGTGATCGGTCACCCCTCCACTTT
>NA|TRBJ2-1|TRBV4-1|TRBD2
CASSPGLAIDNEQFF
TGCGCCAGCAGCCCGGGACTAGCGATTGACAATGAGCAGTTCTTC
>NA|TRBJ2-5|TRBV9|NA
CASSVGIGETQYF
TGTGCCAGCAGCGTAGGAATAGGGGAGACCCAGTACTTC
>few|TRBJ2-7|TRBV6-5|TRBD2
CASTVTGGPSYEQYF
TGTGCCAGCACCGTAACGGGAGGTCCCTCCTACGAGCAGTACTTC
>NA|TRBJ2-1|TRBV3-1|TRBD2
CASSQHPGTTVNEQFF
TGTGCCAGCAGCCAGCATCCCGGGACTACAGTAAATGAGCAGTTCTTC
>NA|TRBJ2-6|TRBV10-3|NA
CAISVPGANVLTF
TGTGCCATCAGTGTGCCTGGGGCCAACGTCCTGACTTTC